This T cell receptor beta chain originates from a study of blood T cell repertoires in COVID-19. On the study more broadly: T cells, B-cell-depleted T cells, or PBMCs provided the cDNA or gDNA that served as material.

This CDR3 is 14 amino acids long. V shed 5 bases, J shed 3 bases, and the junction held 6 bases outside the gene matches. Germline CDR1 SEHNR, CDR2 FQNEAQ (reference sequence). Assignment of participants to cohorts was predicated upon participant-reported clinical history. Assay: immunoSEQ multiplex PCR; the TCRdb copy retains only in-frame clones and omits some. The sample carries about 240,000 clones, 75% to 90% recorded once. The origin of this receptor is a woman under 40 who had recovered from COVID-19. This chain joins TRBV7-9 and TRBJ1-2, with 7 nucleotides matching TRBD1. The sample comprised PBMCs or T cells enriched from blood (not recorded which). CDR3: CASSPGTADYGYTF. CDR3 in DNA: TGTGCCAGCAGCCCTGGGACAGCCGACTATGGCTACACCTTC.